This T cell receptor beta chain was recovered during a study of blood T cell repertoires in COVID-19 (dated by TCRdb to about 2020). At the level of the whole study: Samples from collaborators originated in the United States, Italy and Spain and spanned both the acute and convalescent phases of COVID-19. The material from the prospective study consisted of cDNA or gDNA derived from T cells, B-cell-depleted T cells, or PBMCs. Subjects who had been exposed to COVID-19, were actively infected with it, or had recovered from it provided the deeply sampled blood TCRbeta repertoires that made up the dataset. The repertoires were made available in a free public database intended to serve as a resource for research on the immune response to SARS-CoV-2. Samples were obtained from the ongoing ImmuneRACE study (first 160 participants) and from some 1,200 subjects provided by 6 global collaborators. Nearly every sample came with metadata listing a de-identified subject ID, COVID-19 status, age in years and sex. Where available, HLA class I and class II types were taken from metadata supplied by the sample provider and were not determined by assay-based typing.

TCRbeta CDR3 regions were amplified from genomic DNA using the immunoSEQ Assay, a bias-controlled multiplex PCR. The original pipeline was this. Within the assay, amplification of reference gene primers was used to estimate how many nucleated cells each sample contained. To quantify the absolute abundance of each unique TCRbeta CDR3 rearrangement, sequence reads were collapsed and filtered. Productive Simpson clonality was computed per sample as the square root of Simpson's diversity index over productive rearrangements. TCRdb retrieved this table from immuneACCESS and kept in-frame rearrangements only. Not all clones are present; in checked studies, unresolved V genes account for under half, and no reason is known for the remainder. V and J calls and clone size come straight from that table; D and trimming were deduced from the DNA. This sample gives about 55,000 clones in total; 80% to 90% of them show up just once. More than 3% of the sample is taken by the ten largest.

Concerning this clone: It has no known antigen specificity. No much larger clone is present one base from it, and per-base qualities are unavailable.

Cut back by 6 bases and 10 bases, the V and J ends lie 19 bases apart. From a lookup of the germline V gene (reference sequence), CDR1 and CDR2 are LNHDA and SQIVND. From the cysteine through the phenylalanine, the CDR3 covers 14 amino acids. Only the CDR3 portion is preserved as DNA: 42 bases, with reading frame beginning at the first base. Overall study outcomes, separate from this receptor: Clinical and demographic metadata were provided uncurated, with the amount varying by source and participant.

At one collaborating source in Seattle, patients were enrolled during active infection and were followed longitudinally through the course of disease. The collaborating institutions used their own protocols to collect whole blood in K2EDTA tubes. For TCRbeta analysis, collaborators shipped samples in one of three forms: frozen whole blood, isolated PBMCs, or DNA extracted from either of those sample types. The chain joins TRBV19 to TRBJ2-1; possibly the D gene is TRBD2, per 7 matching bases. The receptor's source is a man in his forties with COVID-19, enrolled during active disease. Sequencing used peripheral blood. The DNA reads TGTGCCAGTAGGAGTCAGGGGAGGGTAGGCGAGCAGTTCTTC. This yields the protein CASRSQGRVGEQFF.